This entry is about one T cell receptor beta chain. The antigen this receptor binds is unknown. Base qualities are not at hand, and no much larger clone is one base apart. The sample belongs to a study of T-cell memory formation after mild COVID-19 (dated by TCRdb to 2020 to 2022). Concerning the study at large: TCR sequence clusters from the two donors were found to be largely donor specific. Two young, previously healthy adult volunteers made up the cohort, one male and one female. T-cell clones expanding and contracting after mild COVID-19 in a couple of donors were tracked by longitudinal TCRalpha and TCRbeta repertoire sequencing.

CDR1 and CDR2 are read off the germline V gene as SQVTM and ANQGSEA. Including the terminal cysteine and phenylalanine, the CDR3 comprises 17 residues. The DNA shown is the 51-base CDR3, in frame from base 1. The V end loses 0 bases and the J end loses 5 bases, and a stretch of 22 bases separates them. The research as a whole found: The second-wave clones that peaked on day 37 were not confirmed to be SARS-CoV-2 specific. Contracting CD4+ clones were located mainly in the CM and EM memory subsets, whereas CD8+ clones were found to be enriched in EMRA. The study included only two mild cases, and larger cohorts that include severe cases with pre-infection samples were judged to be necessary. From day 15 to 85, contracting clones showed balanced CD4/CD8 phenotypes, whereas a second wave of clones that expanded from day 15 to 37 leaned towards CD4+. Some responding clones were found in pre-infection memory, which suggests that pre-existing cross-reactive memory T cells took part in the SARS-CoV-2 response.

The listed sequencing device is Illumina NovaSeq 6000. cDNA libraries for TCRalpha and TCRbeta were prepared by 5'RACE using constant-segment primers, with sample barcodes and unique molecular identifiers added. Trizol reagent was used to extract RNA from every sample. Library amplification was performed in two PCR steps, and a second sample barcode and Illumina TruSeq adapters were introduced in the second step. Sequencing of the libraries was done on an Illumina NovaSeq, producing 2 x 150 bp paired-end reads. Per the original workflow: With migec v1.2.7, reads were demultiplexed and then collapsed into UMI-guided consensus sequences. Using mixcr v2.1.11, UMI consensuses were aligned to TRA and TRB V and J templates and then assembled into clonotypes. A clonotype was counted as expanded or contracted only if both edgeR and NoisET called the change significant, with noise models trained on biological replicates. For edgeR calls, the thresholds were a false discovery rate-adjusted p below 0.01 and a log2 fold-change of 1. As an exploratory analysis of dynamics, max-normalized trajectories of the 1000 most abundant clonotypes were examined with PCA combined with hierarchical clustering. Separately sequenced CD4+ and CD8+ repertoires were used to assign a CD4 or CD8 phenotype to each responding clone. TCRdb's own reprocessing of the public reads used fastp at Q25 and MiXCR and kept productive beta chains. Rows with a matching CDR3 protein are joined into one entry that keeps the most common DNA and genes. TCRdb's processing, not the study's, gives the V and J calls here. The sample table shows 70,000 to 95,000 distinct CDR3 sequences, and 9.5% to 15% are seen once. Of the sample, less than 45% is held by the ten largest clones.

PBMCs were isolated by Ficoll-Paque density gradient centrifugation. This clonotype was sampled from a young man who had mild COVID-19 (a few samples of this study predate the infection). The sample titles of this study are shuffled in the database, so cell type and time point are left out; the donor was told from shared clones. The material sequenced was PBMCs or a T cell subset sorted from them (not recorded which). The V and J segments used are TRBV29-1 and TRBJ1-2; the D segment could be TRBD1, given 6 matching bases. The CDR3 protein is CSVEEPSPTGTNYGYTF. In nucleotide form, the sequence is TGCAGCGTTGAAGAGCCCTCCCCCACCGGGACAAATTATGGCTACACCTTC.